This T cell receptor (beta chain) was sequenced during a study of Ad26.COV2.S vaccination and SARS-CoV-2 variants. Whole-study context: The Ad26.COV2.S arm of the COV1001 trial was where the donor was placed. The study gave Ad26.COV2.S intramuscularly, once or twice 56 days apart.

The CDR3 has 18 amino acids. Unmatched junction bases numbered 14, after V lost 2 bases and J lost 7 bases. Looked up from germline, CDR1 is LGHNT and CDR2 is FRNRAP. The treatment was: about 20 received Ad26.COV2.S at low or high dose, single or two shots; 5 received placebo; per-sample allocation not given. Collection of samples fell on day 63 after the first vaccine or placebo injection. Notes on the study in general: Spike-specific TCR breadth was greater in vaccine than placebo recipients. Possibly, TCR breadth and depth analyses underestimated total T cell responses.

Produced via immunoSEQ multiplex PCR; TCRdb's table is partial and in-frame only. The sample records some 410,000 clones, over 80% being singletons. As concerns this clone: Its antigen is not identified.

The genes are TRBV12-5 and TRBJ1-4; 9 bases map to TRBD1. The specimen was peripheral blood, collected in a trial of Ad26.COV2.S vaccine versus placebo. The receptor's source is a person aged 18 to 65 who received the Ad26.COV2.S COVID-19 vaccine or a placebo. The CDR3 reads CASGLFRPGDRVFEKLFF. As DNA, the CDR3 is TGTGCTAGTGGTTTGTTTAGGCCAGGGGACAGGGTGTTTGAAAAACTGTTTTTT.